A selection of T cell receptor beta chains follows, all from one sample in a study of shared clonotypes between healthy human individuals. Measured with immunoSEQ multiplex PCR; TCRdb has only the in-frame clones, and not every one. The data contain about 1 million clones, roughly 80% of them singletons. Source material: memory CD4+ T cells sorted from blood. The source of these receptors is a man aged 18 to 29 in good health. Each CDR3 is given with its conserved first and last residue. The order of the fields is clone size, J gene, D gene, V gene, CDR3 protein, CDR3 DNA. A D gene is named only where the DNA matches it firmly. Not every row has a clone size; where given, it reads once, few, many or a size class.

size: NA
J: TRBJ2-7
D: NA
V: TRBV6-5
CDR3: CASSYYRDEQYF
DNA: TGTGCCAGCAGTTACTATCGAGACGAGCAGTACTTC

size: NA
J: TRBJ1-2
D: TRBD1
V: TRBV2
CDR3: CASSGGTGLNYGYTF
DNA: TGTGCCAGCAGTGGGGGGACAGGCCTTAACTATGGCTACACCTTC

size: NA
J: TRBJ1-2
D: TRBD1
V: TRBV18
CDR3: CASSPLETGQGYGYTF
DNA: TGTGCCAGCTCACCCTTGGAAACGGGACAGGGGTATGGCTACACCTTC

size: NA
J: TRBJ2-7
D: TRBD2
V: TRBV5-8
CDR3: CASRAGLAQYEQYF
DNA: TGTGCCAGCAGGGCGGGACTAGCGCAATACGAGCAGTACTTC

size: NA
J: TRBJ1-6
D: NA
V: TRBV6-1
CDR3: CASSEFSWGEAYNSPLHF
DNA: TGTGCCAGCAGTGAATTTAGTTGGGGAGAGGCCTATAATTCACCCCTCCACTTT

size: NA
J: TRBJ1-1
D: NA
V: TRBV18
CDR3: CASSPDWNTEAFF
DNA: TGTGCCAGCTCGCCCGACTGGAACACTGAAGCTTTCTTT

size: NA
J: TRBJ2-5
D: NA
V: TRBV7-2
CDR3: CASSARETQYF
DNA: TGTGCCAGCAGCGCCAGGGAGACCCAGTACTTC

size: few
J: TRBJ2-5
D: NA
V: TRBV5-1
CDR3: CASSVDGLGTQYF
DNA: TGCGCCAGCAGCGTGGACGGTTTGGGGACCCAGTACTTC

size: NA
J: TRBJ2-3
D: NA
V: TRBV7-9
CDR3: CASSFGDRSTDTQYF
DNA: TGTGCCAGCAGCTTCGGGGACCGCTCCACAGATACGCAGTATTTT

size: NA
J: TRBJ2-2
D: NA
V: TRBV10-3
CDR3: CAISDGNTGELFF
DNA: TGTGCCATCAGTGACGGAAACACCGGGGAGCTGTTTTTT

size: few
J: TRBJ2-7
D: NA
V: TRBV9
CDR3: CASSESHISGYEQYF
DNA: TGTGCCAGCAGCGAGTCCCACATATCAGGGTACGAGCAGTACTTC

size: NA
J: TRBJ2-1
D: TRBD2
V: TRBV7-9
CDR3: CATTGRLAGALANEQFF
DNA: TGTGCCACCACGGGCCGACTAGCGGGGGCATTGGCCAATGAGCAGTTCTTC

size: NA
J: TRBJ1-6
D: NA
V: TRBV6-4
CDR3: CASSERGRSPLHF
DNA: TGTGCCAGCAGTGAACGGGGCAGGTCACCCCTCCACTTT

size: once
J: TRBJ2-7
D: NA
V: TRBV28
CDR3: CASSLLNAGNSYEQYF
DNA: TGTGCCAGCAGTTTATTAAATGCGGGGAATTCGTACGAGCAGTACTTC

size: NA
J: TRBJ1-1
D: NA
V: TRBV11-2
CDR3: CASSGGRENTEAFF
DNA: TGTGCCAGCAGCGGAGGACGGGAAAACACTGAAGCTTTCTTT

size: NA
J: TRBJ2-1
D: NA
V: TRBV6-4
CDR3: CASSETLGAHEQFF
DNA: TGTGCCAGCAGTGAGACTTTGGGGGCCCATGAGCAGTTCTTC

size: NA
J: TRBJ2-5
D: NA
V: TRBV7-6
CDR3: CASSLSLALQETQYF
DNA: TGTGCCAGCAGCTTAAGTCTAGCGTTACAAGAGACCCAGTACTTC